The TCR beta chain described here comes from a study of CD8 T cells in ankylosing spondylitis. This clonotype was found a few times. What it recognizes is unknown. Whole-study results and caveats: Characteristic of ankylosing spondylitis blood, it appeared, was a TCR beta motif comprising several highly homologous variants. Disease-associated clones were reportedly significantly overrepresented in matched ankylosing spondylitis synovial fluid. Earlier authors reported some of these motif variants in reactive arthritis synovial fluid and blood. Disease-linked clones bore a CD8+ phenotype and were relatively rare in peripheral blood.

The germline V and J ends were trimmed by 2 bases and 4 bases, with 13 bases remaining between them. There are 15 residues in the CDR3. Germline V gene data show CDR1 as SGHTA and CDR2 as FQGNSA. TCRdb reprocessed the 5' RACE reads with MiXCR, giving one entry per CDR3 protein. The table has a few hundred thousand distinct CDR3 sequences, roughly an eighth seen once. Input material: blood, either unsorted or a sorted T cell fraction (not recorded which). The chain couples TRBV7-2 to TRBJ2-3; perhaps TRBD2 as D (7 bases). The sequence was obtained from a male donor with ankylosing spondylitis. The CDR3 protein is CASSLRGEGADTQYF. For the CDR3, the DNA is TGTGCCAGCAGCTTAAGGGGGGAGGGTGCAGATACGCAGTATTTT.